These T cell receptor beta chains were read from a single sample in a study of blood T cell repertoires in COVID-19. The repertoire was sequenced with immunoSEQ multiplex PCR; TCRdb's copy has only in-frame clones and lacks some. The table records about 350,000 clones, around 90% of them present only once. The sequencing sample was made of peripheral blood. The receptors shown here come from a woman aged 55-75 years with COVID-19, enrolled during active disease. Both conserved end residues are part of each CDR3. The D gene is left open where the match is weak. The listing skips clone size in some rows; elsewhere it reads once, few, many or a size class.

>TRBJ2-4|19|TRBV2|TRBD2|NA
CASRHSGTSGLLAKNIQYF
TGTGCCAGCAGGCACTCCGGGACTAGCGGGCTCCTAGCCAAAAACATTCAGTACTTC
>TRBJ2-5|17|TRBV5-6|TRBD1|once
CASSPRTGIVGEETQYF
TGTGCCAGCAGCCCCCGGACAGGGATAGTAGGTGAGGAGACCCAGTACTTC
>TRBJ2-2|16|TRBV4-2|NA|NA
CASSQDGLGRGGELFF
TGTGCCAGCAGCCAAGATGGCCTGGGCCGGGGCGGGGAGCTGTTTTTT
>TRBJ1-3|13|TRBV3-1/TRBV3-2|NA|NA
CASSQVVGNTIYF
TGTGCCAGCAGCCAAGTCGTTGGAAACACCATATATTTT
>TRBJ2-2|16|TRBV5-1|TRBD2|once
CASSSYSGGATGELFF
TGCGCCAGCAGCAGCTACAGCGGGGGTGCCACCGGGGAGCTGTTTTTT
>TRBJ1-1|14|TRBV10-2|TRBD1|once
CASSDRGRGAEAFF
TGCGCCAGCAGTGACAGGGGGCGCGGGGCTGAAGCTTTCTTT
>TRBJ2-1|12|TRBV12-3/TRBV12-4|NA|NA
CASSSGFNEQFF
TGTGCCAGCAGTTCAGGTTTTAATGAGCAGTTCTTC
>TRBJ1-1|14|TRBV5-1|NA|NA
CASSLYGQNTEAFF
TGCGCCAGCAGCTTATACGGACAGAACACTGAAGCTTTCTTT
>TRBJ1-1|14|TRBV2|TRBD1|NA
CASSRGTENTEAFF
TGTGCCAGCAGTCGTGGGACAGAGAACACTGAAGCTTTCTTT
>TRBJ1-4|14|TRBV3-1/TRBV3-2|NA|NA
CASSHPTGREKLFF
TGTGCCAGCAGCCACCCGACAGGTCGGGAAAAACTGTTTTTT
>TRBJ1-2|15|TRBV14|NA|NA
CASSQEAGSNYGYTF
TGTGCCAGCAGCCAAGAAGCCGGTTCTAACTATGGCTACACCTTC
>TRBJ1-5|13|TRBV27|NA|NA
CASSFSSNQPQHF
TGTGCCAGCAGTTTTTCGAGCAATCAGCCCCAGCATTTT
>TRBJ2-7|13|TRBV19|TRBD2|NA
CASRRAGVSEQYF
TGTGCCAGTCGTCGAGCGGGGGTTTCCGAGCAGTACTTC
>TRBJ2-2|14|TRBV19|NA|NA
CASSIPASTGELFF
TGTGCCAGTAGTATTCCGGCTAGTACCGGGGAGCTGTTTTTT
>TRBJ2-1|16|TRBV6-6|NA|NA
CAGSYPTGGAYNEQFF
TGTGCCGGCAGTTATCCGACAGGTGGGGCGTACAATGAGCAGTTCTTC
>TRBJ1-3|17|TRBV5-1|NA|NA
CASSSRGAGAVGNTIYF
TGCGCCAGCAGCTCTAGGGGTGCAGGGGCCGTTGGAAACACCATATATTTT
>TRBJ1-1|14|TRBV14|NA|NA
CASRPGIDYTEAFF
TGTGCCAGCAGGCCCGGGATCGATTACACTGAAGCTTTCTTT
>TRBJ2-7|15|TRBV25-1|TRBD1|NA
CASSVFRDSSNEQYF
TGTGCCAGCAGCGTATTCAGGGACAGCTCCAACGAGCAGTACTTC
>TRBJ1-4|19|TRBV7-9|NA|once
CASSSNRAPTANGNEKLFF
TGTGCCAGCAGCTCGAACAGGGCACCAACGGCCAACGGGAATGAAAAACTGTTTTTT
>TRBJ2-3|15|TRBV5-1|NA|NA
CAASHTGLDTDTQYF
TGCGCCGCCTCTCACACAGGGTTGGACACAGATACGCAGTATTTT
>TRBJ1-5|15|TRBV2|TRBD1|NA
CASRDSTGGEGPQHF
TGTGCCAGCAGGGATTCTACAGGGGGTGAGGGGCCCCAGCATTTT
>TRBJ1-5|14|TRBV28|NA|NA
CASSGGGTGQPQHF
TGTGCCAGCAGTGGCGGGGGAACGGGTCAGCCCCAGCATTTT
>TRBJ2-1|16|TRBV3-1/TRBV3-2|TRBD1|NA
CASSHPGQATSGEQFF
TGTGCCAGCAGCCACCCGGGACAGGCGACCTCAGGGGAGCAGTTCTTC
>TRBJ1-6|15|TRBV6-5|TRBD1|once
CASTPPQGANSPLHF
TGTGCCAGCACGCCCCCGCAGGGGGCGAATTCACCCCTCCACTTT
>TRBJ2-5|15|TRBV2|TRBD1|NA
CASTGQGTYQETQYF
TGTGCCAGCACGGGACAGGGCACGTACCAAGAGACCCAGTACTTC
>TRBJ2-5|15|TRBV5-8|TRBD2|NA
CASSSTLAGLETQYF
TGTGCCAGCAGCTCTACACTAGCGGGGCTAGAGACCCAGTACTTC
>TRBJ1-2|13|TRBV15|NA|NA
CATSRHGLYGYTF
TGTGCCACCAGCAGACATGGACTTTATGGCTACACCTTC
>TRBJ1-2|15|TRBV2|NA|NA
CASSEAAGLNYGYTF
TGTGCCAGCAGTGAAGCGGCGGGGTTGAACTATGGCTACACCTTC
>TRBJ1-1|12|TRBV12-3/TRBV12-4|NA|NA
CASSTQRTEAFF
TGTGCCAGCAGCACACAGCGGACTGAAGCTTTCTTT
>TRBJ1-5|14|TRBV19|NA|once
CASSIDSSNRPQHF
TGTGCCAGTAGTATAGACTCTTCTAATCGGCCCCAGCATTTT
>TRBJ1-2|12|TRBV28|NA|NA
CASSPRFYGYTF
TGTGCCAGCAGCCCGAGATTCTATGGCTACACCTTC
>TRBJ1-1|14|TRBV2|NA|NA
CASSDSHWNTEAFF
TGTGCCAGCAGTGATAGTCACTGGAACACTGAAGCTTTCTTT
>TRBJ2-1|17|TRBV7-9|TRBD2|once
CASSPYRTSGGNNEQFF
TGTGCCAGCAGCCCATACAGGACTAGCGGGGGAAACAATGAGCAGTTCTTC
>TRBJ1-2|14|TRBV14|TRBD1|NA
CASSAGTGLYGYTF
TGTGCCAGCAGTGCCGGGACAGGGCTCTATGGCTACACCTTC
>TRBJ1-3|14|TRBV4-1|NA|few
CASTGEHSGNTIYF
TGCGCCAGTACCGGAGAGCACTCTGGAAACACCATATATTTT
>TRBJ2-2|16|TRBV6-5|NA|NA
CASSYDVRPYAGELFF
TGTGCCAGCAGTTACGATGTCAGGCCATACGCCGGGGAGCTGTTTTTT